The 18 T cell receptor beta chains reported below all come from one sample, sequenced in a study of OX40 agonist ivuxolimab in advanced cancers. Library creation used the immunoSEQ multiplex PCR assay. This is the immuneACCESS table as TCRdb keeps it, with only in-frame sequences that have V and J called. A part of the clones is gone; compared with another copy, unresolved V genes explain less than half, and the rest is unexplained. Here the sample has 50,000 to 75,000 clones; less than 90% occur a single time. The biggest ten clones account for about 3.2% of the sample. This material consisted of CD4+ or CD8+ T cells sorted from blood, taken in a trial of the OX40 agonist ivuxolimab. These TCRs come from an adult with an advanced solid tumor such as melanoma, head and neck, liver or kidney cancer.

V usage is TRBV7-2 and J usage is TRBJ1-4; tentative D call: TRBD1 (5 bases). This CDR3 comprises 14 residues. Per the germline V gene, CDR1 is SGHTA and CDR2 is FQGNSA. V lost 0 bases, J lost 8 bases, and 10 bases lay in between. The CDR3 sequence is CASSLAGWGEKLFF. In DNA, the CDR3 is TGTGCCAGCAGCTTAGCAGGGTGGGGCGAAAAACTGTTTTTT.

The J gene is TRBJ1-1, the V gene TRBV7-2; maybe TRBD1 (5 bases). The CDR3 consists of 16 residues. In germline, CDR1 is SGHTA, CDR2 FQGNSA. V was shortened by 5 bases and J by 1 base, with 17 bases between the two germline ends. In nucleotides, the CDR3 is TGTGCCAGCAGCCCCCGGCGGGGGGACGGGAACACTGAAGCTTTCTTT. Protein sequence: CASSPRRGDGNTEAFF.

The chain recombines TRBV7-2 with TRBJ2-4; 12 nucleotides line up with TRBD2. The CDR3 is 15 residues long. The junction had 4 bases not matched to a gene; V was cut back by 4 bases and J by 6 bases. CDR1 and CDR2 from the germline V gene are SGHTA and FQGNSA. CDR3 region: CASSSQGLAGNIQYF. CDR3 DNA: TGTGCCAGCAGCTCACAGGGACTAGCGGGAAACATTCAGTACTTC.

The V gene is TRBV9, the J gene TRBJ2-7; D remains ambiguous. The germline V gene has CDR1 SGDLS and CDR2 YYNGEE. The CDR3 spans 14 residues. Deletions cut 4 bases from V and 4 bases from J, with 15 bases between. The CDR3: CASSPHGFQYEQYF. For the CDR3, the DNA is TGTGCCAGCAGCCCTCACGGCTTTCAGTACGAGCAGTACTTC.

The chain is built from TRBV10-3 and TRBJ1-2; TRBD1 agrees at 7 bases. The CDR3 is 16 amino acids. Germline V CDR1 and CDR2: ENHRY, SYGVKD. V was clipped by 3 bases and J by 3 bases; unmatched bases: 10. The chain's CDR3 is CAISEGTGAGDYGYTF. CDR3 nucleotide sequence: TGTGCCATCAGTGAAGGTACAGGGGCCGGGGACTATGGCTACACCTTC.

The chain links TRBV28 to TRBJ2-1, with 8 bases matching TRBD1. The J segment lost 10 bases and the V segment lost 5 bases, leaving 4 bases of the junction unmatched. The CDR3 has 12 amino acids. Germline V gene data show CDR1 as MDHEN and CDR2 as SYDVKM. The CDR3, as DNA: TGTGCCAGCAGTCCCACAGGGGGGGAGCAGTTCTTC. It specifies CASSPTGGEQFF.

This rearrangement joins TRBV13 to TRBJ1-3; no definite D call. Germline CDR1 reads PRHDT; CDR2 reads FYEKMQ (reference sequence). The CDR3 spans 14 residues. V was cut by 5 bases and J by 2 bases, with 10 bases left in between. The CDR3 protein is CASSLRGAGNTIYF. The CDR3 bases are TGTGCCAGCAGCCTTCGGGGTGCTGGAAACACCATATATTTT.

This rearrangement joins TRBV5-1 to TRBJ1-1; no clear D gene. Trimming stripped 4 bases from V and 0 bases from J, with 7 bases between. CDR1 and CDR2 from the germline V gene are SGHRS and YFSETQ. This CDR3 has 13 amino acids. The CDR3 here is CASSTRMNTEAFF. DNA of the CDR3: TGCGCCAGCAGCACTCGTATGAACACTGAAGCTTTCTTT.

This chain links TRBV7-8 with TRBJ2-3, with 10 bases lining up with TRBD1. J was trimmed by 3 bases and V by 3 bases; bases with no gene match: 6. The CDR3 sequence is 16 residues long. Germline V gene sequence: CDR1 SGHVS, CDR2 FQNEAQ. This CDR3 is CASSFRDRGLTDTQYF. In DNA form, the CDR3 reads TGTGCCAGCAGCTTCCGGGACAGGGGTCTAACAGATACGCAGTATTTT.

V usage is TRBV10-3 and J usage is TRBJ2-7; 10 bases line up with TRBD1. The CDR3 extends over 15 amino acids. V was clipped by 3 bases and J by 4 bases; unmatched bases: 6. Germline CDR1 and CDR2: ENHRY and SYGVKD. The CDR3 spells CAISDLGQGKYEQYF. CDR3 DNA: TGTGCCATCAGTGATTTGGGACAGGGGAAGTACGAGCAGTACTTC.

CDR3 loop: CASSPSVSGNTIYF. As DNA, the CDR3 is TGTGCCAGCAGCCCGAGCGTTTCCGGAAACACCATATATTTT. The chain recombines TRBV7-3 with TRBJ1-3; no definite D call. In germline, CDR1 is SGHTA, CDR2 FQGTGA. The CDR3 has 14 residues. V gave up 5 bases and J gave up 4 bases, with 12 bases separating them.

The chain's CDR3 is CASSLRVSPDTQYF. The CDR3 DNA follows: TGTGCCAGCAGCTTAAGGGTTTCCCCAGATACGCAGTATTTT. The J gene is TRBJ2-3, the V gene TRBV7-3, with D unclear. The ends were cut back, 1 base at V and 4 bases at J, with 9 bases in the middle. The CDR3 has 14 residues. CDR1 SGHTA and CDR2 FQGTGA come from the germline V gene.

The rearrangement uses TRBV5-4 and TRBJ2-5; possible D gene TRBD1, 6 bases. The germline V and J ends were trimmed by 1 base and 1 base, with 8 bases remaining between them. The V gene's germline CDR1 is SGHNT and CDR2 YYREEE (reference sequence). This CDR3 spans 14 amino acids. CDR3 DNA sequence: TGTGCCAGCAGCTTGACAGGGTCCCAAGAGACCCAGTACTTC. Its protein is CASSLTGSQETQYF.

V usage is TRBV27 and J usage is TRBJ1-2; D may be TRBD1 (5 bases). The CDR3 is 15 amino acids. The V end was cut by 9 bases, the J end by 0 bases, with 17 bases between. Germline lookup yields CDR1 MNHEY and CDR2 SMNVEV (reference sequence). Here the CDR3 reads CARTVPNLPNYGYTF. The DNA of the CDR3 is TGTGCCAGGACAGTCCCGAATTTGCCTAACTATGGCTACACCTTC.

The chain employs TRBV5-4 and TRBJ2-7; 11 nucleotides line up with TRBD1. The germline V gene encodes CDR1 SGHNT and CDR2 YYREEE (reference sequence). The junction had 8 bases not matched to a gene; V was cut back by 6 bases and J by 6 bases. CDR3 length: 14 residues. The CDR3 DNA follows: TGTGCCAGCACCAAGGGACAGGGGGTTCGCGAGCAGTACTTC. Its protein product is CASTKGQGVREQYF.

J is TRBJ1-4 and V is TRBV30; D perhaps matches TRBD1 (6 bases). The CDR3 runs to 13 residues. Germline CDR1 and CDR2: GTSNPN and SVGIG (reference sequence). Trimming removed 0 bases at V and 8 bases at J, with 10 bases between. The CDR3 loop is CAWSVQGLEKLFF. The CDR3 DNA is TGTGCCTGGAGTGTACAGGGTCTGGAAAAACTGTTTTTT.

The V call is TRBV19, the J call TRBJ2-6; D uncertain. Trimming took off 7 bases at V and 0 bases at J, with 7 bases between the two ends. Germline V gives CDR1 LNHDA, CDR2 SQIVND (reference sequence). The CDR3 contains 14 residues. The CDR3 is CASTSDSGANVLTF. In DNA, the CDR3 is TGTGCCAGTACCAGCGACTCTGGGGCCAACGTCCTGACTTTC.

V usage is TRBV28 and J usage is TRBJ2-7; maybe TRBD1 (6 bases). CDR3 length equals 14 residues. Germline V CDR1 and CDR2: MDHEN, SYDVKM. V was cut by 2 bases and J by 5 bases, with 13 bases left in between. The CDR3 reads CASSLIAGVDEQYF. CDR3 sequence (DNA): TGTGCCAGCAGTTTAATCGCAGGGGTCGACGAGCAGTACTTC.